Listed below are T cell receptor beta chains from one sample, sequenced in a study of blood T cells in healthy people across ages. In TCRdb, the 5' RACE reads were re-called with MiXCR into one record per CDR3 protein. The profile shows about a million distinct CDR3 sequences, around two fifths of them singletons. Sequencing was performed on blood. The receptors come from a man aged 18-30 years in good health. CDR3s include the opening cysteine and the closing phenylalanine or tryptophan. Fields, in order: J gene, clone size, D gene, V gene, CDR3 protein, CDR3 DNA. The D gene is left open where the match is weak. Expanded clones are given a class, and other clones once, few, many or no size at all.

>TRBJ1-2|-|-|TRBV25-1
CASSTGEWYGYTF
TGTGCCAGCAGCACCGGGGAGTGGTATGGCTACACCTTC
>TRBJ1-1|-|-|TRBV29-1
CSVREGDTEAFF
TGCAGCGTTCGTGAAGGGGACACTGAAGCTTTCTTT
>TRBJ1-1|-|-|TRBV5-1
CASSLSGEMNTEAFF
TGCGCCAGCAGCTTATCTGGGGAAATGAACACTGAAGCTTTCTTT
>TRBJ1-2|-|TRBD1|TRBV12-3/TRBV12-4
CASSWGQLNYDYTF
TGTGCCAGCAGTTGGGGACAGCTAAACTATGACTACACCTTC
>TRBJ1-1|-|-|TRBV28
CASSFGTTGRAEAFF
TGTGCCAGCAGTTTCGGGACCACAGGTAGGGCTGAAGCTTTCTTT
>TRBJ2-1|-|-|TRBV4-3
CASSQGDQGGTYNEQFF
TGCGCCAGCAGCCAGGGGGATCAGGGGGGCACCTACAATGAGCAGTTCTTC
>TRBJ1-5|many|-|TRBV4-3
CASSQGTGNQPQHF
TGCGCCAGCAGCCAAGGGACAGGCAATCAGCCCCAGCATTTT
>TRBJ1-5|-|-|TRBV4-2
CASSQDSPGNQPQHF
TGTGCCAGCAGCCAAGATTCGCCAGGCAATCAGCCCCAGCATTTT
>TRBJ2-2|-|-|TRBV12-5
CASGTRNTGELFF
TGTGCTAGTGGTACTCGGAACACCGGGGAGCTGTTTTTT
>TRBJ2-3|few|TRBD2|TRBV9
CASSADSGRSTDTQYF
TGTGCCAGCAGCGCCGACTCCGGGAGGAGCACAGATACGCAGTATTTT
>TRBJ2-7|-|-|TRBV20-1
CSASVPGSYEQYF
TGCAGTGCTAGTGTCCCGGGCTCCTACGAGCAGTACTTC
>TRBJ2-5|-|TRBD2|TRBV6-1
CASSPWGGRQETQYF
TGTGCCAGCAGCCCCTGGGGGGGTAGGCAAGAGACCCAGTACTTC
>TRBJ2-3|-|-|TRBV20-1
CSAPLTSGLTDTQYF
TGCAGTGCTCCTCTGACTAGTGGGCTCACAGATACGCAGTATTTT
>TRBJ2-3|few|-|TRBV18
CASSDPGDTQYF
TGTGCCAGCTCCGACCCGGGGGATACGCAGTATTTT
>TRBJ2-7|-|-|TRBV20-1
CSARRQDRPYEQYF
TGCAGTGCTAGAAGACAGGATCGACCCTACGAGCAGTACTTC
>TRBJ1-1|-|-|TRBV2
CANSARLGNTEAFF
TGTGCCAACAGTGCGAGGTTGGGGAACACTGAAGCTTTCTTT
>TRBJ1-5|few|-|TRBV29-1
CSARLSDINQPQHF
TGCAGCGCACGACTTTCAGATATCAATCAGCCCCAGCATTTT
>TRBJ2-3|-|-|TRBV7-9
CASSFWQRGTQYF
TGTGCCAGCAGCTTCTGGCAGAGGGGTACGCAGTATTTT
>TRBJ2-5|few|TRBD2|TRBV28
CASSPPGGAYETQYF
TGTGCCAGCAGTCCTCCGGGGGGGGCTTACGAGACCCAGTACTTC
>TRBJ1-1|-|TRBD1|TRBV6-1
CVAIRTGNTEAFF
TGTGTCGCTATCCGGACAGGCAACACTGAAGCTTTCTTT
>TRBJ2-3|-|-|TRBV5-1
CASRGGTGGLTDTQYF
TGCGCCAGCAGAGGGGGGACTGGGGGACTCACAGATACGCAGTATTTT
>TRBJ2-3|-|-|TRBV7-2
CASSYRPGLDTQYF
TGTGCCAGCAGCTACCGCCCGGGTCTTGATACGCAGTATTTT
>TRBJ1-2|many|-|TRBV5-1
CASSLESNYGYTF
TGCGCCAGCAGCTTGGAAAGCAACTATGGCTACACCTTC
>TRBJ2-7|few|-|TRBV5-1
CASSSQKTRVDNEQYF
TGCGCCAGCAGCTCTCAGAAAACCCGAGTAGACAATGAGCAGTACTTC
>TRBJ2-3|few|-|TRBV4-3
CASSQDGPLGTDTQYF
TGCGCCAGCAGCCAAGATGGGCCTCTTGGCACAGATACGCAGTATTTT
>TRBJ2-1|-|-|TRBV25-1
CASKRLGNEQFF
TGTGCCAGCAAGCGCCTGGGGAATGAGCAGTTCTTC
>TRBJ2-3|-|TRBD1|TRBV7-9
CASSPDRVLNTQYF
TGTGCCAGCAGCCCGGACAGGGTTCTAAATACGCAGTATTTT
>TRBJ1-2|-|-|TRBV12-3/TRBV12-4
CASSRERVGYGYTF
TGTGCCAGCAGCCGTGAACGGGTCGGCTATGGCTACACCTTC
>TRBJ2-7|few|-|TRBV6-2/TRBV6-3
CASRLLGNEQYF
TGTGCCAGCAGGTTGCTTGGTAACGAGCAGTACTTC
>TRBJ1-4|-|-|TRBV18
CASSPSPKGTTNEKLFF
TGTGCCAGCTCACCCAGCCCTAAGGGTACAACTAATGAAAAACTGTTTTTT
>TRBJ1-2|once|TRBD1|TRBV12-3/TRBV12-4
CTSSLITTGDGYTF
TGTACCAGCAGCCTGATTACGACAGGGGATGGCTACACCTTC
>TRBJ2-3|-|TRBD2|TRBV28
CASSLGLAGGLNTQYF
TGTGCCAGCAGTTTAGGACTAGCGGGGGGGCTAAATACGCAGTATTTT
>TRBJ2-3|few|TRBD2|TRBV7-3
CASSTTAGGTDTQYF
TGTGCCAGCAGCACCACAGCGGGGGGCACAGATACGCAGTATTTT
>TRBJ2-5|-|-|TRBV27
CASSLYGPGVALGHEQYF
TGTGCCAGCAGTTTATACGGCCCGGGGGTGGCGCTCGGCCATGAGCAGTACTTC
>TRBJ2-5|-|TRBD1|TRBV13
CASSYGDRAETQYF
TGTGCCAGCAGCTACGGGGACAGGGCAGAGACCCAGTACTTC
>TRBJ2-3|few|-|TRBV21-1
CASSKPIEKTGTNHTDTQYF
TGTGCCAGCAGCAAACCCATTGAAAAAACCGGGACTAACCACACAGATACGCAGTATTTT
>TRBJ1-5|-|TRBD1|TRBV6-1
CASRPTDRGLYSNQPQHF
TGTGCCAGCAGACCAACGGACAGGGGGCTCTATAGCAATCAGCCCCAGCATTTT
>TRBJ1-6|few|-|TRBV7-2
CASSSYSSSYNSPLHF
TGTGCCAGCAGCTCGTATTCTAGCTCCTATAATTCACCCCTCCACTTT
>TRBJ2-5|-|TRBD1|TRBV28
CATNPGQVKSEQYF
TGTGCCACCAATCCGGGACAGGTGAAAAGTGAGCAGTACTTC
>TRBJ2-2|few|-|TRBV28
CASSPRPQWSNTGELFF
TGTGCCAGCAGCCCGCGCCCCCAGTGGTCGAACACCGGGGAGCTGTTTTTT
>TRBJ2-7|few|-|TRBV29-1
CSVPKDTGSSCEQYF
TGCAGCGTACCCAAGGACACCGGGAGCTCCTGCGAGCAGTACTTC
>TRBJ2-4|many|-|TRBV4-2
CASSQEVASLAKNIQYF
TGTGCCAGCAGCCAAGAGGTAGCGTCGCTAGCCAAAAACATTCAGTACTTC
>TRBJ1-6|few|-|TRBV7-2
CASSLVWASGALHF
TGTGCCAGCAGCTTAGTTTGGGCCAGCGGGGCCCTCCACTTT
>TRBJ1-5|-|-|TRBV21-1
CASSLRGDCSNQPQHF
TGTGCCAGCAGCCTGAGGGGGGACTGTAGCAATCAGCCCCAGCATTTT
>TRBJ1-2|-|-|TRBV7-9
CASGLGTYYGYTF
TGTGCCAGCGGCTTAGGGACATACTATGGCTACACCTTC
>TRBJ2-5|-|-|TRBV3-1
CASSPGGANNEQYF
TGTGCCAGCAGCCCAGGCGGGGCCAACAATGAGCAGTACTTC
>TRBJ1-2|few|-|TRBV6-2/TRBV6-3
CATRDDGNYGYTF
TGTGCCACCCGGGACGACGGAAACTATGGCTACACCTTC
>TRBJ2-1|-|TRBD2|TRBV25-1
CASSEWRGGLHNEQFF
TGTGCCAGCAGTGAATGGCGGGGGGGGCTTCACAATGAGCAGTTCTTC
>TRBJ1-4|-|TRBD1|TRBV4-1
CASSLGTEAEKLFF
TGCGCCAGCAGCCTTGGGACAGAAGCTGAAAAACTGTTTTTT
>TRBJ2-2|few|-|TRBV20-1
CSADPRDPLTTGELFF
TGCAGTGCTGATCCCCGGGACCCCCTTACCACCGGGGAGCTGTTTTTT
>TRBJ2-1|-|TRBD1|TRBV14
CASSQDDRGWDEQFF
TGTGCCAGCAGCCAAGATGACAGGGGGTGGGATGAGCAGTTCTTC
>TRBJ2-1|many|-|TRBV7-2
CASSLVLGANEQFF
TGTGCCAGCAGCTTAGTTTTAGGGGCAAATGAGCAGTTCTTC
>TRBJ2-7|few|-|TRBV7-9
CASSLVGMRDEQYF
TGTGCCAGCAGCTTAGTCGGGATGCGCGATGAGCAGTACTTC
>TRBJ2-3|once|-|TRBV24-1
CATSDSGRIGSYF
TGTGCCACCAGTGACTCGGGACGGATAGGGTCGTATTTT
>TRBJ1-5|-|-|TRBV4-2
CASSYLGRDNQPQHF
TGTGCCAGCAGCTACCTGGGCAGGGACAATCAGCCCCAGCATTTT